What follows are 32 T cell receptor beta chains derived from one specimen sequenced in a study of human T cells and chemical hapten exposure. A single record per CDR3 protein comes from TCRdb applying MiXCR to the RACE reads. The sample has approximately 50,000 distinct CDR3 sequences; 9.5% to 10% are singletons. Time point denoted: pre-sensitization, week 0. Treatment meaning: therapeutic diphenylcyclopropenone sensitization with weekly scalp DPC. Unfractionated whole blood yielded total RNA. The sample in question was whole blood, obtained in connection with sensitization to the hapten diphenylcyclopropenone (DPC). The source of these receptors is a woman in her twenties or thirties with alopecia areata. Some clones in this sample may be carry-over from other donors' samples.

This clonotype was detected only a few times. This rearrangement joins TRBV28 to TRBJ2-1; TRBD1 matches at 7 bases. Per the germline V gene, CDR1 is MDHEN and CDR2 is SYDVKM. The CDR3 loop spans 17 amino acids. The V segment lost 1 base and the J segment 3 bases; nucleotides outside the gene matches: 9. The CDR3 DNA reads TGTGCCAGCAGTTTATTTCCGGGACAGTCCAACTACAATGAGCAGTTCTTC. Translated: CASSLFPGQSNYNEQFF.

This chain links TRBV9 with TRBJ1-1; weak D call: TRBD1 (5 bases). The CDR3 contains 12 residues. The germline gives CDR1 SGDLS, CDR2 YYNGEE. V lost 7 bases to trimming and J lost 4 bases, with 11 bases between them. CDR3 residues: CASGGEGTEAFF. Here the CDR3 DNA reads TGTGCCAGCGGAGGGGAGGGCACTGAAGCTTTCTTT.

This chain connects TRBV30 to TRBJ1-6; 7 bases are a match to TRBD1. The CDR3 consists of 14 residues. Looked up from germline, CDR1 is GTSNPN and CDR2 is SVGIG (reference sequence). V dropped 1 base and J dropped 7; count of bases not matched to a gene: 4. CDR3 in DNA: TGTGCCTGGAGTGGAGGACAGGACAATTCACCCCTCCACTTT. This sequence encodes CAWSGGQDNSPLHF.

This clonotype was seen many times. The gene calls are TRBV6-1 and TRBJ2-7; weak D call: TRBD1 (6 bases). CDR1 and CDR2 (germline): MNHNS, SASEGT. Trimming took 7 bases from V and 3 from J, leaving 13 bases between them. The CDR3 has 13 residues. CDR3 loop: CASIPGHNYEQYF. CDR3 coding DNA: TGTGCCAGCATCCCGGGACACAACTACGAGCAGTACTTC.

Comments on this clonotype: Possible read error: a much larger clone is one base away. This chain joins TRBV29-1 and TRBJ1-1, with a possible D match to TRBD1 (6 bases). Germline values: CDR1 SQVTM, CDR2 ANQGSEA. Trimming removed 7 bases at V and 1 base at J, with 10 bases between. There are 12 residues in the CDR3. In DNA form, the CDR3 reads TGCAGCGGGGACAACAGGAACACTGAAGCTTTCTTT. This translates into CSGDNRNTEAFF.

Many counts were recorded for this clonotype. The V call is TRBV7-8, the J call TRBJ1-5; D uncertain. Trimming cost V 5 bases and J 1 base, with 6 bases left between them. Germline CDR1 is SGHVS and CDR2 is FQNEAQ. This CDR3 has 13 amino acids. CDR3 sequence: CASSPISNQPQHF. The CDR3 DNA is TGTGCCAGCAGCCCCATAAGCAATCAGCCCCAGCATTTT.

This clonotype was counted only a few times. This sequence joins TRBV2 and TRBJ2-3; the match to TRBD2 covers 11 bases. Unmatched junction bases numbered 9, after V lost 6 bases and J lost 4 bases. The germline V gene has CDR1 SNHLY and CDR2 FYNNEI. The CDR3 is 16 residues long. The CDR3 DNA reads TGTGCCAGCAGGGCCCCCCTAGCGGGGGGATCAGATACGCAGTATTTT. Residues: CASRAPLAGGSDTQYF.

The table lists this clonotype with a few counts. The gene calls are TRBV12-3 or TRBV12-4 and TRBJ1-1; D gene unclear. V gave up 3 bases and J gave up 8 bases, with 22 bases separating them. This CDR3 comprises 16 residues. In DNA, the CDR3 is TGTGCCAGCAGTTTCCCCCCCCACCAAGGGCGGACCGAAGCTTTCTTT. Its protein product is CASSFPPHQGRTEAFF.

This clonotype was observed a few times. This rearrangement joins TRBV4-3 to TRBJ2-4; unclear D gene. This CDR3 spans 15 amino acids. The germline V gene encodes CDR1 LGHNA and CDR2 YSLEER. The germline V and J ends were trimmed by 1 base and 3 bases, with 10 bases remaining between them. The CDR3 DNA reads TGCGCCAGCAGCCAAGTGGTGACGCGCAAAAACATTCAGTACTTC. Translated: CASSQVVTRKNIQYF.

The CDR3 here is CASSVAGTGDTQYF. CDR3 sequence (DNA): TGTGCCAGCAGCGTAGCCGGGACCGGGGATACGCAGTATTTT. J is TRBJ2-3 and V is TRBV9; D is possibly TRBD1 or TRBD2 (5 bases each). The CDR3 runs 14 residues. Trimming pared 0 bases from V and 6 bases from J, leaving 11 bases between. Looked up from germline, CDR1 is SGDLS and CDR2 is YYNGEE.

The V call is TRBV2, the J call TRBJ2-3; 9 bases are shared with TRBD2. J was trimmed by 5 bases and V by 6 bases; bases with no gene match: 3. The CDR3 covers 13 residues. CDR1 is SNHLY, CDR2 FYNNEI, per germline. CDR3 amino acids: CASRTSGLDTQYF. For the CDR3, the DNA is TGTGCCAGCAGGACTAGCGGTCTAGATACGCAGTATTTT.

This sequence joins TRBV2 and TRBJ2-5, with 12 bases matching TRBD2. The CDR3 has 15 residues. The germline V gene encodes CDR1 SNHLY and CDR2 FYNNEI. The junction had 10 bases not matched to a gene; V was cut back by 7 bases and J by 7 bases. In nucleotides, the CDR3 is TGTGCCAGCAACCTGGCTAGCGGGGGGGCAGGGACCCAGTACTTC. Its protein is CASNLASGGAGTQYF.

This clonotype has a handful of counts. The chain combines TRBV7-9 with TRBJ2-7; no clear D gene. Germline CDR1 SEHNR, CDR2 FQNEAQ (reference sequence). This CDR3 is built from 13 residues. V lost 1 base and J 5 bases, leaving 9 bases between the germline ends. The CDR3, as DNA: TGTGCCAGCAGCTTAGTCGGGTACCACGAGCAGTACTTC. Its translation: CASSLVGYHEQYF.

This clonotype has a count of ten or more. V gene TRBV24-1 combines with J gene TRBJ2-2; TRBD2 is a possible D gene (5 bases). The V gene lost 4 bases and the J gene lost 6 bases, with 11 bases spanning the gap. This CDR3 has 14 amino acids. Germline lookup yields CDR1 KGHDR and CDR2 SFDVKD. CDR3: CATSDYLGAGELFF. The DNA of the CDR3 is TGTGCCACCAGTGACTACCTCGGGGCCGGGGAGCTGTTTTTT.

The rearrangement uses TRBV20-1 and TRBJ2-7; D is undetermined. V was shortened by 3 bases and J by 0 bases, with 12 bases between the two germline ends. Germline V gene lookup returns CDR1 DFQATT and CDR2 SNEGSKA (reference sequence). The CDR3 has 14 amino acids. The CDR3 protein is CSARFLDNSYEQYF. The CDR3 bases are TGCAGTGCTAGGTTCTTAGACAACTCCTACGAGCAGTACTTC.

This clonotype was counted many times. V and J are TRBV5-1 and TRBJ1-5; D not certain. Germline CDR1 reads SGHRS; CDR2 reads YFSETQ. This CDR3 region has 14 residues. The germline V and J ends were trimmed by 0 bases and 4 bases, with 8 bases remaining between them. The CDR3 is CASSLGAENQPQHF. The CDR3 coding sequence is TGCGCCAGCAGCTTGGGCGCAGAGAATCAGCCCCAGCATTTT.

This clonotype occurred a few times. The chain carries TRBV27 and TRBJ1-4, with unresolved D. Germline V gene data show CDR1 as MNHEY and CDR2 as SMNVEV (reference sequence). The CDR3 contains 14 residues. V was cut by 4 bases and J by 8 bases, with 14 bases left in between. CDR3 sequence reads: CASSSRYSAEKLFF. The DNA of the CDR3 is TGTGCCAGCAGTTCTCGTTATTCGGCCGAAAAACTGTTTTTT.

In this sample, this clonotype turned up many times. The CDR3 nucleotides are TGTGCCAGCAGTTTCTTGGGAGGCGGTAATCAGCCCCAGCATTTT. Protein product: CASSFLGGGNQPQHF. This sequence joins TRBV12-3 or TRBV12-4 and TRBJ1-5, with D unclear. This CDR3 has 15 amino acids. V shed 3 bases and J shed 4 bases, with 13 bases lying between them.

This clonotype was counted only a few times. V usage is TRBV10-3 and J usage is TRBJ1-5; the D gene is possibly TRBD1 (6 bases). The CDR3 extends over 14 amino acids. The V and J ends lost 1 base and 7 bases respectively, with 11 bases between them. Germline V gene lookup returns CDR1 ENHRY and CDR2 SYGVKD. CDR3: CAISELGARQPQHF. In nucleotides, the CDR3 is TGTGCCATCAGTGAGTTGGGGGCAAGACAGCCCCAGCATTTT.

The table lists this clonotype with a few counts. The CDR3 here is CSARDLTGYWATNEKLFF. The CDR3 DNA reads as TGCAGTGCTAGAGATCTGACGGGATACTGGGCAACTAATGAAAAACTGTTTTTT. This chain joins TRBV20-1 and TRBJ1-4, with D uncertain. Trimming took 0 bases from V and 0 from J, leaving 17 bases between them. The CDR3 is made up of 18 amino acids. The germline V gene has CDR1 DFQATT and CDR2 SNEGSKA (reference sequence).

CDR3 sequence (DNA): TGTGCCAGCAGTTTTGGGACAGGGGTACGCACAGATACGCAGTATTTT. It encodes CASSFGTGVRTDTQYF. The genes are TRBV12-3 or TRBV12-4 and TRBJ2-3; 10 nucleotides align to TRBD1. The CDR3 sequence is 16 residues long. The trim removed 3 bases at V and 1 base at J, leaving 4 bases unmatched.

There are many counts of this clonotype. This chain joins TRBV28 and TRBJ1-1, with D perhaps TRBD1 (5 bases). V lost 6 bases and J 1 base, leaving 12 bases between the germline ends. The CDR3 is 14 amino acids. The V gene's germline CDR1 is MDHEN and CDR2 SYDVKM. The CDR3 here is CASRQAGTNTEAFF. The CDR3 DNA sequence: TGTGCCAGCAGGCAGGCAGGGACGAACACTGAAGCTTTCTTT.

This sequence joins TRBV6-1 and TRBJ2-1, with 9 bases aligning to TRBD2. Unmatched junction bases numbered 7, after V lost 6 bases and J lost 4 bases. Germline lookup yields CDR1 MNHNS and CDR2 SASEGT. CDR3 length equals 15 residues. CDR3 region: CASSALAGMYNEQFF. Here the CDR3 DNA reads TGTGCCAGCAGCGCGCTAGCGGGGATGTACAATGAGCAGTTCTTC.

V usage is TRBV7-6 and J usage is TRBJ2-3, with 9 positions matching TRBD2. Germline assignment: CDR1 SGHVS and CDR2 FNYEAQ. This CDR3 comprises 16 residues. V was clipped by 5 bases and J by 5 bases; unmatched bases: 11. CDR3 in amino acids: CASSPTRRGGRDTQYF. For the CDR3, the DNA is TGTGCCAGCAGCCCGACTAGGCGGGGGGGTAGAGATACGCAGTATTTT.

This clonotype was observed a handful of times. The CDR3 DNA reads as TGCAGCGCCCAGGACAACTACGAGCAGTACTTC. Translation: CSAQDNYEQYF. The rearrangement uses TRBV29-1 and TRBJ2-7, with D possibly being TRBD1 (5 bases). There are 11 residues in the CDR3. The V gene's germline CDR1 is SQVTM and CDR2 ANQGSEA. The ends were cut back, 7 bases at V and 3 bases at J, with 10 bases in the middle.

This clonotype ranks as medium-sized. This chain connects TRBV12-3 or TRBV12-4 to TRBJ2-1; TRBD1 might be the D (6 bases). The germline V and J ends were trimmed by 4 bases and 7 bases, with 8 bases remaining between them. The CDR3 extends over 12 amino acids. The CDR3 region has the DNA TGTGCCAGCAGTTCGCAGGGGAATGAGCAGTTCTTC. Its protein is CASSSQGNEQFF.

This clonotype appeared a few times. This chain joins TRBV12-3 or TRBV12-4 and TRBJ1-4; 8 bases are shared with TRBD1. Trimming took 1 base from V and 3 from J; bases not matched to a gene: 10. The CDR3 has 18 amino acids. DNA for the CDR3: TGTGCCAGCAGTTTAGAGCGACAGGGGAGGGAGGCTAATGAAAAACTGTTTTTT. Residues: CASSLERQGREANEKLFF.

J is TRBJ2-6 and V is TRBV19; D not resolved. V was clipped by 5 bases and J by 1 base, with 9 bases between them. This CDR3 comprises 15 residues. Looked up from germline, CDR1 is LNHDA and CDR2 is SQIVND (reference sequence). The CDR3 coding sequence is TGTGCCAGTAGTCCCCTCCTTTCTGGGGCCAACGTCCTGACTTTC. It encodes CASSPLLSGANVLTF.

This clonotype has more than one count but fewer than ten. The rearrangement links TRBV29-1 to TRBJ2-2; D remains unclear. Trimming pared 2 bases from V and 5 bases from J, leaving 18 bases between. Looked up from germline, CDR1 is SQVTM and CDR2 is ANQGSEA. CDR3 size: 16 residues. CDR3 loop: CSVESMIGRRTGELFF. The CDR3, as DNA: TGCAGCGTTGAATCAATGATAGGGCGAAGAACCGGGGAGCTGTTTTTT.

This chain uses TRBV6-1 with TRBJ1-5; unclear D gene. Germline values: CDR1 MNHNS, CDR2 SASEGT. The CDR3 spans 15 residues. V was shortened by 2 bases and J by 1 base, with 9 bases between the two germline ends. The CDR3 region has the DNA TGTGCCAGCAGTGAACAAGGGTGGAGCAATCAGCCCCAGCATTTT. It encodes CASSEQGWSNQPQHF.

In nucleotides, the CDR3 is TGTGCCAGCAGTGATAGGCCAGGGGGGTACAATGAGCAGTTCTTC. Encoded protein: CASSDRPGGYNEQFF. The rearrangement joins TRBV2 to TRBJ2-1; TRBD1 is a possible D gene (7 bases). Trimming pared 3 bases from V and 4 bases from J, leaving 13 bases between. The CDR3 totals 15 residues. From germline, CDR1 is SNHLY and CDR2 FYNNEI.

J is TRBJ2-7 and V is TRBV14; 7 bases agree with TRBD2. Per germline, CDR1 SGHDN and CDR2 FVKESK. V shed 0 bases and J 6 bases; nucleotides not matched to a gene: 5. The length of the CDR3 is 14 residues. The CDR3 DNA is TGTGCCAGCAGCCAAGAGTTGGGGGGGGGCGAGCAGTACTTC. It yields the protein CASSQELGGGEQYF.